This T cell receptor (beta chain) was identified during a study of shared clonotypes between healthy human individuals. Study-wide context: Contributing individuals were two females and three males aged 18 to 49. Study-wide findings and caveats: Although depth was large, rarefaction showed that sequencing of the sorted subsets was incomplete.

Assay used: immunoSEQ multiplex PCR; TCRdb lists only in-frame clones, some missing. This sample yields around 1.6 million clones, of which 95% to 99% are seen a single time; about 0.4% belongs to the top ten. In regard to this clone: Its antigen is not identified.

The CDR3 runs 15 residues. V was clipped by 6 bases and J by 6 bases, with 21 bases between them. Germline V gene lookup returns CDR1 SQVTM and CDR2 ANQGSEA. Nashville, Tennessee was home to all donors, who were Caucasian adults. The sequence derives from a man aged 30 to 39 in good health. V is TRBV29-1 and J is TRBJ2-1; TRBD1 or TRBD2 may be the D gene (6 bases each). Input material: naive CD4+ T cells sorted from blood. The subset: CD45RA+ positively selected. For the CDR3, the DNA is TGCAGCGTGGGGGGCTCCAGGGCCCGGGGCAATGAGCAGTTCTTC. Its protein product is CSVGGSRARGNEQFF.